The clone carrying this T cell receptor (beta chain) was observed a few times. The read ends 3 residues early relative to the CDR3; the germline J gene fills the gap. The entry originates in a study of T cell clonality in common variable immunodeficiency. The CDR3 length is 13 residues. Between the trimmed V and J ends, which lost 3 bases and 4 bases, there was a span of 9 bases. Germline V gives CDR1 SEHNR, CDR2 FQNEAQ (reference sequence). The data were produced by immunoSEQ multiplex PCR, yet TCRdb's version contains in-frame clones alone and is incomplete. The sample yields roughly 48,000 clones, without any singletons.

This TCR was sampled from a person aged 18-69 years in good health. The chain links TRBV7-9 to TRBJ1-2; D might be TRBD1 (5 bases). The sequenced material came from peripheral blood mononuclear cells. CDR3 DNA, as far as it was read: TGTGCCAGCAGCTTGAGACAGACCTATGGC. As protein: CASSLRQTYG. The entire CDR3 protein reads CASSLRQTYGYTF.